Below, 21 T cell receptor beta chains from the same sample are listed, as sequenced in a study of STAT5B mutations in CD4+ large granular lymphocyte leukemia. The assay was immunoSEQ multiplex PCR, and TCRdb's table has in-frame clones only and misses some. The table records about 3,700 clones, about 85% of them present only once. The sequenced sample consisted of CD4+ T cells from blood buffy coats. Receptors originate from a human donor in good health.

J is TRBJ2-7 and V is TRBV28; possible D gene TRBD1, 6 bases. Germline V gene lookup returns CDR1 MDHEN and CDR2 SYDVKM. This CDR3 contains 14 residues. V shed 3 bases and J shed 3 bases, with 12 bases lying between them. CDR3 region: CASSFPGQLYEQYF. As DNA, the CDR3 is TGTGCCAGCAGTTTCCCCGGACAGCTCTACGAGCAGTACTTC.

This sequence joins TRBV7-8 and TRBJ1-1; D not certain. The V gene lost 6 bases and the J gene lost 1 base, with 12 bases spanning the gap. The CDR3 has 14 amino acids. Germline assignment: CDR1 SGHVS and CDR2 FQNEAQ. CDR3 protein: CASRKDEWNTEAFF. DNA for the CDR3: TGTGCCAGCAGAAAGGACGAATGGAACACTGAAGCTTTCTTT. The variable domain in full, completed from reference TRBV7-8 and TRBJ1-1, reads GAGVSQSPRYKVAKRGQDVALRCDPISGHVSLFWYQQALGQGPEFLTYFQNEAQLDKSGLPSDRFFAERPEGSVSTLKIQRTQQEDSAVYLCASRKDEWNTEAFFGQGTRLTVV.

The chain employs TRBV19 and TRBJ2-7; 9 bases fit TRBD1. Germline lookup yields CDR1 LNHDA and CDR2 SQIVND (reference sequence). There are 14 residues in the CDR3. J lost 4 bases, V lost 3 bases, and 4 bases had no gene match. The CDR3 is CASSITGGTYEQYF. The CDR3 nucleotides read TGTGCCAGTAGTATCACAGGGGGCACATACGAGCAGTACTTC.

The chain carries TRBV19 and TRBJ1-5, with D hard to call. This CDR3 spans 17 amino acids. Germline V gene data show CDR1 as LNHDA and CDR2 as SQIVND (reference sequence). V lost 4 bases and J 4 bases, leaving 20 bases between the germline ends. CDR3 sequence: CASSRVRAYLKNQPQHF. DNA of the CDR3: TGTGCCAGTAGTAGGGTACGGGCCTACTTAAAGAATCAGCCCCAGCATTTT. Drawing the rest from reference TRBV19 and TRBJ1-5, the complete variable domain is DGGITQSPKYLFRKEGQNVTLSCEQNLNHDAMYWYRQDPGQGLRLIYYSQIVNDFQKGDIAEGYSVSREKKESFPLTVTSAQKNPTAFYLCASSRVRAYLKNQPQHFGDGTRLSIL.

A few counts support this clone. The CDR3 region has the DNA TGTGCCAGCAGCGTAGAGGGGGTTGGCACTGAAGCTTTCTTT. Amino acids: CASSVEGVGTEAFF. V is TRBV9 and J is TRBJ1-1; D is perhaps TRBD1 (6 bases). CDR1 is SGDLS, CDR2 YYNGEE, per germline. The CDR3 length is 14 residues. V was trimmed by 0 bases and J by 4 bases, leaving 10 bases between them.

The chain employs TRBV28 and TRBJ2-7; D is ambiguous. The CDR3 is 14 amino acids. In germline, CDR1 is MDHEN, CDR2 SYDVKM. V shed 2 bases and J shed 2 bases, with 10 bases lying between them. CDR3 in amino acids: CASSLGRIAYEQYF. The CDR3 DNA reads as TGTGCCAGCAGTTTAGGGCGGATTGCCTACGAGCAGTACTTC.

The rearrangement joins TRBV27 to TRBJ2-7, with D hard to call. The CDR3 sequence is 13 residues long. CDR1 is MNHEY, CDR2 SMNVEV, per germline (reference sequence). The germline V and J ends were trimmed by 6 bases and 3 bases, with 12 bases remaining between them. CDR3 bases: TGTGCCAGCAGCCCCCCCGGGTACTACGAGCAGTACTTC. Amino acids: CASSPPGYYEQYF.

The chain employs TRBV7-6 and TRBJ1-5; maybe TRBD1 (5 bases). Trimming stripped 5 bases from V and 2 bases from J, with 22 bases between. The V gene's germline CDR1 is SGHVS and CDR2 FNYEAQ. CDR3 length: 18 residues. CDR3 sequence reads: CASSRVGRDGTCNQPQHF. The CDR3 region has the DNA TGTGCCAGCAGCCGAGTTGGGAGAGATGGGACTTGCAATCAGCCCCAGCATTTT.

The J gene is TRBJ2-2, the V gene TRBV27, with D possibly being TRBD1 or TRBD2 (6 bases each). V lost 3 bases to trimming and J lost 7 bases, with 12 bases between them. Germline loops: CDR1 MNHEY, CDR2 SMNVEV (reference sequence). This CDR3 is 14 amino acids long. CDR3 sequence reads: CASSFGGGGGELFF. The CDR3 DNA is TGTGCCAGCAGTTTTGGAGGGGGTGGCGGGGAGCTGTTTTTT.

The CDR3 DNA reads as TGCGCCAGCAGCTTGGGGTGGGCTAGCGGGGATAGCTCCTACGAGCAGTACTTC. This gives the protein CASSLGWASGDSSYEQYF. V usage is TRBV5-1 and J usage is TRBJ2-7, with 9 bases aligning to TRBD2. The CDR3 spans 18 residues. V dropped 0 bases and J dropped 0; count of bases not matched to a gene: 10. From germline, CDR1 is SGHRS and CDR2 YFSETQ.

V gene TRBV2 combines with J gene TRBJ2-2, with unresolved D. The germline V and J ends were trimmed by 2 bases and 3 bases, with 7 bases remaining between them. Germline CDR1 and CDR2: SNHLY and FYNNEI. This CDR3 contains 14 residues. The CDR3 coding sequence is TGTGCCAGCAGTGAAAGGATAGACACCGGGGAGCTGTTTTTT. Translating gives CASSERIDTGELFF. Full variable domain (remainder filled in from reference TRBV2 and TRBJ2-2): EPEVTQTPSHQVTQMGQEVILRCVPISNHLYFYWYRQILGQKVEFLVSFYNNEISEKSEIFDDQFSVERPDGSNFTLKIRSTKLEDSAMYFCASSERIDTGELFFGEGSRLTVL.

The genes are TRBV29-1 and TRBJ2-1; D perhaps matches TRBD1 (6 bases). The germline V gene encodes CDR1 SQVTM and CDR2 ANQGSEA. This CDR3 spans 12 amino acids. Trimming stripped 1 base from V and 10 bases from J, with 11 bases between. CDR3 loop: CSVEGAGEEQFF. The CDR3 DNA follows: TGCAGCGTTGAAGGGGCAGGGGAGGAGCAGTTCTTC.

CDR3 loop: CAWSVRLAGYEQYF. The CDR3 region has the DNA TGTGCCTGGAGTGTCCGACTAGCGGGCTACGAGCAGTACTTC. The genes are TRBV30 and TRBJ2-7, with TRBD2 matching over 10 bases. There are 14 residues in the CDR3. V trimming: 0 bases; J trimming: 3 bases; junction bases outside the gene matches: 2. Germline V gives CDR1 GTSNPN, CDR2 SVGIG (reference sequence).

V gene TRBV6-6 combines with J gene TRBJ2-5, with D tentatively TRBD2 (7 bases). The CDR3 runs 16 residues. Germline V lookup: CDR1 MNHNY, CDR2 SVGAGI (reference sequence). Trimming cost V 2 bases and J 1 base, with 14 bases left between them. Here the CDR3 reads CASSYGAGQLQETQYF. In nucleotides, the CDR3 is TGTGCCAGCAGTTACGGAGCGGGACAACTCCAAGAGACCCAGTACTTC.

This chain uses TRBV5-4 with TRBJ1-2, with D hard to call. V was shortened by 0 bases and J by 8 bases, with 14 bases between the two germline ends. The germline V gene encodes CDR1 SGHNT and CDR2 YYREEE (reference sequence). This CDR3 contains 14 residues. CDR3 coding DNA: TGTGCCAGCAGCTTGGACGGTGAGGAGGGAGGCTACACCTTC. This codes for CASSLDGEEGGYTF.

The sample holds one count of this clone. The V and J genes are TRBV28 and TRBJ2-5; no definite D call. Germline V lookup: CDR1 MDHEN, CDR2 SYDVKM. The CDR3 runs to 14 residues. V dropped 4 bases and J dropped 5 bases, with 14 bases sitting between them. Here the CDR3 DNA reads TGTGCCAGCAGTTCCGGGCCTCGGGCGGAGACCCAGTACTTC. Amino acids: CASSSGPRAETQYF.

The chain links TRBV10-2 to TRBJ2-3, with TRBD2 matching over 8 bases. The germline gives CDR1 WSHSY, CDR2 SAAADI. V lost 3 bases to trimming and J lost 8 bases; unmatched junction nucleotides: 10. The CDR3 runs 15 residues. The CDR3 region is CASSDPAGGNGTQYF. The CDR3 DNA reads TGCGCCAGCAGTGACCCGGCGGGGGGCAACGGTACGCAGTATTTT.

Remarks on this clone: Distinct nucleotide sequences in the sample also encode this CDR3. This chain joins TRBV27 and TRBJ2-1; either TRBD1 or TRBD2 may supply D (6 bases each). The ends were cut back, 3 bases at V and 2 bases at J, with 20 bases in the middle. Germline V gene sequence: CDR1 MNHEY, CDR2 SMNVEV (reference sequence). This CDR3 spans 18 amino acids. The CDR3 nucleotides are TGTGCCAGCAGTTTTACCTGGGGGGCCAGCGATACCTACAATGAGCAGTTCTTC. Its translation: CASSFTWGASDTYNEQFF.

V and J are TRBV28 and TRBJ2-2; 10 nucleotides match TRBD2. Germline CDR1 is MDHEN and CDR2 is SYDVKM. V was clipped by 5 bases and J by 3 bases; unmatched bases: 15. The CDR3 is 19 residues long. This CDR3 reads CASSTILAGEGVHTGELFF. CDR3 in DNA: TGTGCCAGCAGTACAATTCTAGCGGGAGAGGGGGTGCACACCGGGGAGCTGTTTTTT.

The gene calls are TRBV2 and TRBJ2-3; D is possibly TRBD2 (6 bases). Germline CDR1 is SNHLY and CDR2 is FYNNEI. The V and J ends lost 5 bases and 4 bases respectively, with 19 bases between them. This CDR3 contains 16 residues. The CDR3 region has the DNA TGTGCCAGCAGTCCTCCTTGGAGGGATGTTTCAGATACGCAGTATTTT. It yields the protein CASSPPWRDVSDTQYF.

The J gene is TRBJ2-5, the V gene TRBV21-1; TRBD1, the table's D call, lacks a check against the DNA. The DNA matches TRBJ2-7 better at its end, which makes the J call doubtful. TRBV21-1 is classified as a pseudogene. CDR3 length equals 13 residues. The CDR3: CASTRDRTYEQYF. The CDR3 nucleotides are TGTGCCAGCACCCGGGACAGGACCTACGAGCAGTACTTC.